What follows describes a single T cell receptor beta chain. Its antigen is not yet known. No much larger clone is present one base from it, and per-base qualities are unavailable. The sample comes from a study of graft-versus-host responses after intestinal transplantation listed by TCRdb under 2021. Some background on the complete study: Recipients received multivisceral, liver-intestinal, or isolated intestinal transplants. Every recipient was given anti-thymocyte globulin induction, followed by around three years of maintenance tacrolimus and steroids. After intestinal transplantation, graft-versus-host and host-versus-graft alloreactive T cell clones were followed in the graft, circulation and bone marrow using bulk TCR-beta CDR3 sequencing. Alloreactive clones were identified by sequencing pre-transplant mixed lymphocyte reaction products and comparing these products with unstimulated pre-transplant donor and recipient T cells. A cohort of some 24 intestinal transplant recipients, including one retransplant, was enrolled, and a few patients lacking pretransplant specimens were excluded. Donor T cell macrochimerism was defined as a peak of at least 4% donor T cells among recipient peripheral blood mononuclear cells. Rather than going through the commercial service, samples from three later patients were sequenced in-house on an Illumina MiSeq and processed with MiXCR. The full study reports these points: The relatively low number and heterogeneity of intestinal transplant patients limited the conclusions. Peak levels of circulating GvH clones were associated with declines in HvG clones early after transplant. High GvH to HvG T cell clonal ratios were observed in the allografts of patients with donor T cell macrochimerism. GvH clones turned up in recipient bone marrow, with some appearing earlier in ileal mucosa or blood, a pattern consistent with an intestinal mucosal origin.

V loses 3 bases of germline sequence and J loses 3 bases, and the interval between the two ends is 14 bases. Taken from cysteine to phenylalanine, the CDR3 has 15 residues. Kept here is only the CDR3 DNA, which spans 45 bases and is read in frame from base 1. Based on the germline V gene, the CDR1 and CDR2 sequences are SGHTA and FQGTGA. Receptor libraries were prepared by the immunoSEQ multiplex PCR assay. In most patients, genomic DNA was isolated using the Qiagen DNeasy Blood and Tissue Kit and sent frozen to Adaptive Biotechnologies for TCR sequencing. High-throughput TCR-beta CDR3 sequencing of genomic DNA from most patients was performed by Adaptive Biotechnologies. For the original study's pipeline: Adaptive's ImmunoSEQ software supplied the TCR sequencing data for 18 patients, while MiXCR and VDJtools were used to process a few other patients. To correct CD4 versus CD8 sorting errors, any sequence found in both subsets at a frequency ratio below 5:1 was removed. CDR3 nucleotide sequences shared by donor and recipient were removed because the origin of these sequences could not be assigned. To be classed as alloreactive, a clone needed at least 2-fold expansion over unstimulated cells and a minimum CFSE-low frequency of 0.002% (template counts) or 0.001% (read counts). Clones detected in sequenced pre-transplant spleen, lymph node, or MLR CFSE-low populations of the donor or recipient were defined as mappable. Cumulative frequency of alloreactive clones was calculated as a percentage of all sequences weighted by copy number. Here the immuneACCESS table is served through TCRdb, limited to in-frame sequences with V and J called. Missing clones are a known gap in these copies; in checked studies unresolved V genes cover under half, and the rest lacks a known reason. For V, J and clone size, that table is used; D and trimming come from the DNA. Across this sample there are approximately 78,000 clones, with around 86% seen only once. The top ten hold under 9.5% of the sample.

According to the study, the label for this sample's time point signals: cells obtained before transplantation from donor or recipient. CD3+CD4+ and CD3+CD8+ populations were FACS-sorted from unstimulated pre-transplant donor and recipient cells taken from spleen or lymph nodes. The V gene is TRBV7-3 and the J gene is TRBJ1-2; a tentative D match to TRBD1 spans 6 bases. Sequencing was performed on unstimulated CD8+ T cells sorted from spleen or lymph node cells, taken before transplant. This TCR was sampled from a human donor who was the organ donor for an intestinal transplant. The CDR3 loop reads CASSLEGGQDYGYTF. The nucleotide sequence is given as TGTGCCAGCAGCTTGGAGGGGGGGCAGGACTATGGCTACACCTTC.